The clone carrying this TCR beta chain was recorded many times. TCRdb re-called the reads through MiXCR, storing one row per CDR3 protein. The profile shows about 210,000 distinct CDR3 sequences, approximately 6.7% of them singletons. This record comes from a study of T cell repertoires in cytomegalovirus infection. As for the study in general: Indicated by public TCR beta signatures were CMV infection and matching HLA type.

V lost 1 base, J lost 1 base, and 6 bases stayed unmatched. Germline V gene sequence: CDR1 SGHTA, CDR2 FQGNSA. The CDR3 has 17 residues. V gene TRBV7-2 combines with J gene TRBJ2-3; TRBD2 aligns across 9 bases. The clonotype was recovered from a human donor in good health (CMV status not recorded). Some clones in this sample may be carry-over from other donors' samples. The sequenced material came from PBMCs. CDR3 in amino acids: CASSLVTLAGRTDTQYF. CDR3 DNA sequence: TGTGCCAGCAGCTTAGTGACTCTAGCGGGGCGCACAGATACGCAGTATTTT.